Listed below are T cell receptor beta chains from one sample, sequenced in a study of beta chain features in type 1 diabetes. Sequencing was performed with immunoSEQ multiplex PCR; in TCRdb, only in-frame clones are kept and a portion is missing. The profile covers hundreds of thousands of clones, with about 29% appearing a single time and 0.05% to 0.065% taken by the ten largest. The sequenced sample consisted of naive CD4+ T cells from blood. The source of these receptors is a man aged 18 to 30 in good health. Each CDR3 is given with its conserved first and last residue. Each record gives: V gene, D gene, clone size, J gene, CDR3 DNA, CDR3 protein. The D gene is left open where the match is weak. Clone size is given for some rows only: seen once, a few or many times, or a class if the clone is expanded.

v_call: TRBV29-1
d_call: TRBD1
clone_size: -
j_call: TRBJ2-1
cdr3_nt: TGCAGCGTTGAAAAGGACAGGGGGAATGAGCAGTTCTTC
cdr3_aa: CSVEKDRGNEQFF

v_call: TRBV28
d_call: -
clone_size: once
j_call: TRBJ2-5
cdr3_nt: TGTGCCAGCAGCTCCGGGCAGCAAGAGACCCAGTACTTC
cdr3_aa: CASSSGQQETQYF

v_call: TRBV25-1
d_call: -
clone_size: -
j_call: TRBJ1-2
cdr3_nt: TGTGCCAGCAGCGGGGGCAGCTATGGCTACACCTTC
cdr3_aa: CASSGGSYGYTF

v_call: TRBV28
d_call: TRBD2
clone_size: few
j_call: TRBJ2-7
cdr3_nt: TGTGCCAGCAGTAAGGGACTAGCGGGCTCCTACGAGCAGTACTTC
cdr3_aa: CASSKGLAGSYEQYF

v_call: TRBV25-1
d_call: -
clone_size: few
j_call: TRBJ1-6
cdr3_nt: TGTGCCAGCAGTGAATTGGGGAATTCACCCCTCCACTTT
cdr3_aa: CASSELGNSPLHF

v_call: TRBV6-5
d_call: TRBD2
clone_size: -
j_call: TRBJ2-3
cdr3_nt: TGTGCCAGCAGTTACGCGGGAGGGCGGACAGATACGCAGTATTTT
cdr3_aa: CASSYAGGRTDTQYF

v_call: TRBV29-1
d_call: -
clone_size: few
j_call: TRBJ2-1
cdr3_nt: TGCAGCGTTGAAGGTAGCCTGCTCCCCGTGGCGTGGCAGTTCTTC
cdr3_aa: CSVEGSLLPVAWQFF

v_call: TRBV25-1
d_call: -
clone_size: few
j_call: TRBJ2-3
cdr3_nt: TGTGCCAGCAGAGCCTTTATCACAGATACGCAGTATTTT
cdr3_aa: CASRAFITDTQYF

v_call: TRBV2
d_call: TRBD2
clone_size: -
j_call: TRBJ2-1
cdr3_nt: TGTGCCAGCAGTGAAGCCCCCGGGAGGGCCTGGTTCTTC
cdr3_aa: CASSEAPGRAWFF

v_call: TRBV28
d_call: TRBD2
clone_size: -
j_call: TRBJ2-1
cdr3_nt: TGTGCCAGCAGTCCTAGCGGGAGCTCCTACAATGAGCAGTTCTTC
cdr3_aa: CASSPSGSSYNEQFF

v_call: TRBV7-2
d_call: TRBD1
clone_size: few
j_call: TRBJ1-1
cdr3_nt: TGTGCCAGCAGCTTAGAGGGGGCGAACACTGAAGCTTTCTTT
cdr3_aa: CASSLEGANTEAFF

v_call: TRBV7-3
d_call: -
clone_size: -
j_call: TRBJ2-5
cdr3_nt: TGTGCCAGCAGCTTAACAGGAGGCGGGACCCAGTACTTC
cdr3_aa: CASSLTGGGTQYF

v_call: TRBV5-1
d_call: TRBD1
clone_size: once
j_call: TRBJ2-1
cdr3_nt: TGCGCCAGCAGTACAGGGGTAGGGGAGCAGTTCTTC
cdr3_aa: CASSTGVGEQFF

v_call: TRBV14
d_call: TRBD2
clone_size: -
j_call: TRBJ2-3
cdr3_nt: TGTGCCAGCAGCTCCCGACTAGCGGGAAGGACAGATACGCAGTATTTT
cdr3_aa: CASSSRLAGRTDTQYF

v_call: TRBV10-3
d_call: -
clone_size: -
j_call: TRBJ2-5
cdr3_nt: TGTGCCATCAGGGGACCTGTGGAGGAGACCCAGTACTTC
cdr3_aa: CAIRGPVEETQYF